Listed here is a single T cell receptor beta chain. This clone's antigen is unknown. The sample holds no much larger clone one base away, and base qualities are not on file. The sample originates from a study of blood T cell repertoires in COVID-19 (TCRdb year 2020). For context, the study as a whole: The collaborator samples originated in the United States, Italy and Spain and spanned the acute and convalescent phases of COVID-19. Where available, HLA class I and class II types were obtained from metadata supplied by the sample provider rather than from assay-based typing. The sample metadata nearly always contained a de-identified subject ID, COVID-19 status, age in years and sex. The samples were drawn from two sources: the first 160 participants of the ongoing ImmuneRACE study, and 1,254 subjects contributed by 6 global collaborators. Subjects who had been exposed to COVID-19, were actively infected with it, or had recovered from it provided the deeply sampled blood TCRbeta repertoires that made up the dataset. The material from the prospective study consisted of cDNA or gDNA derived from T cells, B-cell-depleted T cells, or PBMCs. The repertoires were made available in a free public database intended to serve as a resource for research on the immune response to SARS-CoV-2.

TCRbeta CDR3 regions were amplified from genomic DNA using the immunoSEQ Assay, a bias-controlled multiplex PCR. In the paper's pipeline: The number of nucleated cells in each sample was estimated by amplification of reference gene primers within the assay. To quantify the absolute abundance of each unique TCRbeta CDR3 rearrangement, sequence reads were collapsed and filtered. For each sample, productive Simpson clonality was calculated as the square root of Simpson's diversity index over productive rearrangements. TCRdb holds this immuneACCESS table with in-frame rearrangements only. Some clones are missing; in checked studies, unresolved V genes explain under half, and the rest has no known cause. Clone size and the V and J calls come from that table; the DNA yielded D and trimming. For this sample there are approximately 480,000 clones; roughly 87% appear just once. The ten largest clones take up 0.7% of the sample.

Participants in the prospective study were aged about 18 to 95 years, lived in about two dozen United States geographic areas, and enrolled through a virtual design. In the prospective study, participants were assigned to cohorts based on the clinical history participants reported in a screening survey and a study questionnaire. ImmuneRACE Cohort 3 recovered participants were defined by two consecutive negative NP/OP PCR tests, healthcare professional clearance, or symptom resolution. Mobile phlebotomists in the prospective study collected whole blood, serum and a nasopharyngeal or oropharyngeal swab from every participant. Additional blood draws and questionnaires over an approximately 2-month period could optionally be provided by prospective study participants. Before DNA extraction, blood samples from the prospective study were shipped at room temperature or frozen. What the authors observed across the whole study: Clinical and demographic metadata were provided uncurated, with the amount varying by source and participant.

From V the trimming removes 6 bases and from J it removes 3 bases, while the gene matches leave 15 bases of the junction unaccounted for. The germline V gene specifies MGHRA as CDR1 and YSYEKL as CDR2. The CDR3 has 20 amino acids, counting the end cysteine and phenylalanine. The DNA shown is the 60-base CDR3, in frame from base 1. The chain was built from TRBV4-1 and TRBJ2-2; TRBD2 fits 14 bases in the junction. The clonotype originates from a woman aged 18-29 years who had recovered from COVID-19. The specimen was PBMCs or T cells enriched from blood (not recorded which). The bases read TGCGCCAGCAGTCTACAACCGGGACTAGCGGGGGACATTGACACCGGGGAGCTGTTTTTT. It encodes CASSLQPGLAGDIDTGELFF.